The sequence of this TCR beta chain was determined in a study of shared clonotypes between healthy human individuals. Study-wide points: Tissue TCR repertoires likely differ from these blood-only repertoires. Since donors were few, the genetic and exposure-history diversity represented was limited.

In the sorted-subset replicate PCRs, 200 ng DNA, roughly 29,000 T cell genomes, was used. Produced via immunoSEQ multiplex PCR; TCRdb's table is partial and in-frame only. The table has hundreds of thousands of clones, roughly 87% seen once; the top ten hold around 15%. Remarks on this clone: Its matching antigen is unknown.

Germline V gives CDR1 MGHDK, CDR2 SYGVNS. This CDR3 is built from 12 residues. V lost 0 bases and J lost 4, with 4 bases in between. Sample: memory CD8+ T cells sorted from blood. Subset: CD45RO+ cells pooled with CCR7-negative TemRA cells. The chain couples TRBV25-1 to TRBJ2-7; D gene uncertain. This clonotype was obtained from a man in his late teens or twenties in good health. The CDR3 sequence is CASSEYRYEQYF. CDR3 DNA sequence: TGTGCCAGCAGTGAATATCGGTACGAGCAGTACTTC.